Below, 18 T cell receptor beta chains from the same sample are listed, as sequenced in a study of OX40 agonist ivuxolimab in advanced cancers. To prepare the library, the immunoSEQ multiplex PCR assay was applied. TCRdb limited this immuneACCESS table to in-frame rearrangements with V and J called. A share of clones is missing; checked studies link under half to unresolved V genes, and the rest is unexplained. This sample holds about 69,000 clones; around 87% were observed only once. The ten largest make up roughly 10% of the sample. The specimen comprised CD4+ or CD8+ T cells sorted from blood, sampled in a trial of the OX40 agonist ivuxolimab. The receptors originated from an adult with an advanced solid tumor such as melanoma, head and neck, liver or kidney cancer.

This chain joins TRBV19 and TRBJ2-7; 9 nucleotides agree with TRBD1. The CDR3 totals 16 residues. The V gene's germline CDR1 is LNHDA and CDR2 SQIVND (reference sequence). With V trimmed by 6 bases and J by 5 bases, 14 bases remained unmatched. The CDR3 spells CASSKLTGGVNNEQYF. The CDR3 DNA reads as TGTGCCAGTAGCAAACTCACAGGGGGCGTTAATAACGAGCAGTACTTC. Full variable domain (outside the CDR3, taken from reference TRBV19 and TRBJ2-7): DGGITQSPKYLFRKEGQNVTLSCEQNLNHDAMYWYRQDPGQGLRLIYYSQIVNDFQKGDIAEGYSVSREKKESFPLTVTSAQKNPTAFYLCASSKLTGGVNNEQYFGPGTRLTVT.

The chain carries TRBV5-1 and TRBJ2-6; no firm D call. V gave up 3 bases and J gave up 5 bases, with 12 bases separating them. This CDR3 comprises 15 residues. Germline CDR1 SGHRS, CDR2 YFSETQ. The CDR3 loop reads CASSYDRIRANVLTF. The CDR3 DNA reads TGCGCCAGCAGCTACGACCGGATCCGGGCCAACGTCCTGACTTTC.

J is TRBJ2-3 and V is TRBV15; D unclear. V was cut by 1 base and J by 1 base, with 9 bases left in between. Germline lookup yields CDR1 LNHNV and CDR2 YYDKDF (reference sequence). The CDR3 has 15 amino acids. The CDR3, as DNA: TGTGCCACCAGCAGAGCGCAGGCGCGCACAGATACGCAGTATTTT. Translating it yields CATSRAQARTDTQYF.

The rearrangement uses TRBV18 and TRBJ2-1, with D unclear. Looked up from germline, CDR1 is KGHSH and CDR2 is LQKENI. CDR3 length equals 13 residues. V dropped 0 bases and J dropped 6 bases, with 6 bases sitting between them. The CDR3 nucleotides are TGTGCCAGCTCACCACCGGGTGTCAATGAGCAGTTCTTC. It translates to CASSPPGVNEQFF.

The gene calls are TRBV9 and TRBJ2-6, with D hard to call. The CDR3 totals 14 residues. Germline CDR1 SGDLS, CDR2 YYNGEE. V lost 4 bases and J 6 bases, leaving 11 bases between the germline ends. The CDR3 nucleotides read TGTGCCAGCAGCATTGGGTGGGTGGCCAACGTCCTGACTTTC. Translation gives CASSIGWVANVLTF.

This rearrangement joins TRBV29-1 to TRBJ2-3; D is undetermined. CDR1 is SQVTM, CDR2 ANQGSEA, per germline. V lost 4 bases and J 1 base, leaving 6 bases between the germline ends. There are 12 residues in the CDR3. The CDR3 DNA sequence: TGCAGCGTTGTAAAGGGCACAGATACGCAGTATTTT. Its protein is CSVVKGTDTQYF.

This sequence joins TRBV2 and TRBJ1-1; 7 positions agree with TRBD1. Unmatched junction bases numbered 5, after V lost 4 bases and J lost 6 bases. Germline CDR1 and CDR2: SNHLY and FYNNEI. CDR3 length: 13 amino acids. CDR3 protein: CASSATGVAEAFF. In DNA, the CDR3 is TGTGCCAGCAGTGCCACAGGGGTCGCTGAAGCTTTCTTT.

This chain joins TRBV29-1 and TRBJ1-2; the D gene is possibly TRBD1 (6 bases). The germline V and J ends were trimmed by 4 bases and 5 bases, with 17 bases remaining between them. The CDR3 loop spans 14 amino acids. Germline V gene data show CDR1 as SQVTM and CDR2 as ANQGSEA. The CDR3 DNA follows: TGCAGCGTTGCCCCTGGGGCAGGGGCTTATGGCTACACCTTC. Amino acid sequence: CSVAPGAGAYGYTF.

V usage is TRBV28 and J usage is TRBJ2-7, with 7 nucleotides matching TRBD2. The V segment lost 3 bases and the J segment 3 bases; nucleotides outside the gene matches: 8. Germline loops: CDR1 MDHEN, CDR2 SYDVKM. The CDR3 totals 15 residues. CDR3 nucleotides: TGTGCCAGCAGTTTCGCCTCTGGACTAGTCTACGAGCAGTACTTC. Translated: CASSFASGLVYEQYF.

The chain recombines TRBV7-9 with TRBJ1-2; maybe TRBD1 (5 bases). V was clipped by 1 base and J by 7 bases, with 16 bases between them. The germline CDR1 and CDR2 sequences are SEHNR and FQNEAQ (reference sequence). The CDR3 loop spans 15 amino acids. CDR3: CASSLGGGAWGGYTF. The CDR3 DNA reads TGTGCCAGCAGCTTAGGAGGAGGGGCATGGGGTGGCTACACCTTC.

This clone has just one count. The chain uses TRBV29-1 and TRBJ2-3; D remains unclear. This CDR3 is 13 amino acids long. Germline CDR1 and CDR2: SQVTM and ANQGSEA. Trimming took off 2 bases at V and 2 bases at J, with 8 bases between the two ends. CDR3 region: CSVEPDSTDTQYF. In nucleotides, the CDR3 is TGCAGCGTTGAACCGGATTCCACAGATACGCAGTATTTT.

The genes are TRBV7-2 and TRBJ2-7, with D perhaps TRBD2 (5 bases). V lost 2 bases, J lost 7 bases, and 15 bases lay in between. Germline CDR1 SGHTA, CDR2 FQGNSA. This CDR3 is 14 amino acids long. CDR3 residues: CASSLNPASKEQYF. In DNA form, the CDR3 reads TGTGCCAGCAGCTTAAATCCTGCTAGCAAAGAGCAGTACTTC.

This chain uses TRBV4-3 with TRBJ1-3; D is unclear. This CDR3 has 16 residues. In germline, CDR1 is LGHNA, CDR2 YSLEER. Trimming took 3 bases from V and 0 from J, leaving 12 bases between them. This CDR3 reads CASSQILGSSGNTIYF. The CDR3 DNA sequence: TGCGCCAGCAGCCAGATTTTGGGGAGCTCTGGAAACACCATATATTTT.

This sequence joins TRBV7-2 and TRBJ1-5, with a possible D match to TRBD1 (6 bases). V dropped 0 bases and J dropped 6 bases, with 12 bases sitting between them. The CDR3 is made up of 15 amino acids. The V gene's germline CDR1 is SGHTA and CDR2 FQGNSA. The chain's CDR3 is CASSLAQGPGQPQHF. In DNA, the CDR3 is TGTGCCAGCAGCTTAGCCCAGGGGCCGGGTCAGCCCCAGCATTTT.

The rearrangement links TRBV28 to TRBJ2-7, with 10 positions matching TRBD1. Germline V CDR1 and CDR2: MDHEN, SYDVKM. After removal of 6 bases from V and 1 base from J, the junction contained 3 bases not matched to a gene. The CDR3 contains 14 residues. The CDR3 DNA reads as TGTGCCAGCAGCTGGACAGGGGGTTCCTACGAGCAGTACTTC. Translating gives CASSWTGGSYEQYF.

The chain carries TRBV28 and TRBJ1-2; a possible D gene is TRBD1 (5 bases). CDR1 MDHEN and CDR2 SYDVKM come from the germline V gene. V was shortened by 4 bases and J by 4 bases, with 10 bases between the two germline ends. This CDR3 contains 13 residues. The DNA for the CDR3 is TGTGCCAGCAGTTGGGGGACCTTCTATGGCTACACCTTC. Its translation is CASSWGTFYGYTF.

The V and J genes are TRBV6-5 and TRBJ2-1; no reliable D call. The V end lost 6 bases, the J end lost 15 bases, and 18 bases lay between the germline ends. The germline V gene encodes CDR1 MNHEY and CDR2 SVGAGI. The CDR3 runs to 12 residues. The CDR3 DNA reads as TGTGCCAGCAGCACTCCCCAATCCAATACGTTCTTC. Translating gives CASSTPQSNTFF.

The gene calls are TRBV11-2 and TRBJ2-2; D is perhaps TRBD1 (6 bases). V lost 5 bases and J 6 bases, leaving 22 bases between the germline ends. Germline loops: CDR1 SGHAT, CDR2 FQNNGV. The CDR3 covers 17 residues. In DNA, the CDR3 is TGTGCCAGCAGCCCCACCCGGACAGTTTGGACATCCGGGGAGCTGTTTTTT. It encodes CASSPTRTVWTSGELFF.